This T cell receptor beta chain was identified in a study of blood T cell repertoires in COVID-19. Looking at the study overall: PBMCs, B-cell-depleted T cells, or T cells were the source of the cDNA or gDNA that made up the material.

In the authors' workflow: Amplifying reference gene primers gave estimates of nucleated cell counts. Clones were sequenced by immunoSEQ multiplex PCR, and TCRdb holds only the in-frame ones, with some missing. V and J calls and clone size are copied from that table; D and trimming were computed from the DNA. The profile shows roughly 220,000 clones, around 90% of them singletons. The CDR3 contains 17 residues. V was pared by 1 base and J by 5 bases, with 14 bases between. Germline V CDR1 and CDR2: KGHDR, SFDVKD. The rearrangement links TRBV24-1 to TRBJ1-6, with no clear D. This TCR came from a man between 60 and 75 years old with acute or convalescent COVID-19. Input material: peripheral blood. The CDR3 loop reads CATSDLGSGRNNSPLHF. As DNA, the CDR3 is TGTGCCACCAGTGATTTAGGTTCTGGCAGGAATAATTCACCCCTCCACTTT.